Below are 10 T cell receptor beta chains sequenced from a single sample in a study of persistence of HIV-infected CD4 T cells. The immunoSEQ assay was version 4, run in survey mode. This table comes from immunoSEQ multiplex PCR, and its TCRdb copy is limited to in-frame clones, with some not included. The table shows about 28,000 clones, with almost 85% occurring only once. Cells were stimulated with CMV-infected fibroblast lysates at approximately 10 ug/mL. CD40L-negative CD69-negative CD45RO-high memory CD4+ T cells were sorted as populations depleted of antigen-responding cells. These receptors' antigens are unknown. The specimen comprised CD4+ T cells sorted from PBMCs after approximately 19-hour stimulation, sampled from a patient who received antiretroviral therapy. The receptors stem from an adult man with HIV who was CMV-seropositive.

The chain employs TRBV28 and TRBJ2-1, with TRBD2 matching over 10 bases. CDR3 size: 17 residues. In germline, CDR1 is MDHEN, CDR2 SYDVKM. J was trimmed by 8 bases and V by 4 bases; bases with no gene match: 14. The CDR3 region has the DNA TGTGCCAGCAGTTCCGTGGGGCTAGCGGGGGTAGAGGATGAGCAGTTCTTC. It encodes CASSSVGLAGVEDEQFF.

This chain uses TRBV7-3 with TRBJ2-7, with D perhaps matching TRBD1 (5 bases). CDR1 is SGHTA and CDR2 is FQGTGA in the germline V gene. This CDR3 is 14 amino acids long. V was clipped by 2 bases and J by 5 bases, with 13 bases between them. The CDR3 region is CASSLGRAPNEQYF. In DNA form, the CDR3 reads TGTGCCAGCAGCTTAGGCAGGGCTCCTAACGAGCAGTACTTC.

This clone has just one count. CDR3 sequence: CASSEPFSYEQYF. As DNA, the CDR3 is TGTGCCAGCAGTGAACCTTTTAGCTACGAGCAGTACTTC. V and J are TRBV2 and TRBJ2-7, with D unresolved. Deletions cut 2 bases from V and 3 bases from J, with 8 bases between. Germline lookup yields CDR1 SNHLY and CDR2 FYNNEI. This CDR3 contains 13 residues.

Written as DNA, the CDR3 is TGTGCCAGCAGTGTCTTCGGCGAGCAGTACTTC. It codes for CASSVFGEQYF. This chain uses TRBV6-2 or TRBV6-3 with TRBJ2-7, with unresolved D. CDR1 MNHEY and CDR2 SVGEGT come from the germline V gene. This CDR3 comprises 11 residues. V was trimmed by 5 bases and J by 6 bases, leaving 8 bases between them.

The rearrangement links TRBV28 to TRBJ1-4, with a tentative D call TRBD1 (6 bases). The CDR3 is 13 amino acids. V lost 10 bases to trimming and J lost 7 bases, with 16 bases between them. Germline CDR1 is MDHEN and CDR2 is SYDVKM. The CDR3 coding sequence is TGTGCCATCGAAGACAGGTCGGGTGAAAAACTGTTTTTT. Translation gives CAIEDRSGEKLFF.

This chain connects TRBV9 to TRBJ2-3; 7 bases are shared with TRBD2. V lost 3 bases to trimming and J lost 5 bases; unmatched junction nucleotides: 6. The CDR3 consists of 14 residues. Germline assignment: CDR1 SGDLS and CDR2 YYNGEE. The CDR3 region is CASSATGGLDTQYF. CDR3 DNA sequence: TGTGCCAGCAGCGCAACGGGGGGTTTAGATACGCAGTATTTT.

This rearrangement joins TRBV2 to TRBJ2-1; TRBD1 or TRBD2 may be the D gene (6 bases each). In germline, CDR1 is SNHLY, CDR2 FYNNEI. CDR3 length equals 15 residues. The V end was cut by 6 bases, the J end by 10 bases, with 22 bases between. This CDR3 is CASRTLGGPRGEQFF. CDR3 coding DNA: TGTGCCAGCAGGACCCTAGGGGGGCCCCGTGGGGAGCAGTTCTTC.

V gene TRBV27 combines with J gene TRBJ2-7; TRBD1 matches 9 bases. From germline, CDR1 is MNHEY and CDR2 SMNVEV (reference sequence). V was pared by 5 bases and J by 3 bases, with 8 bases of the junction left unmatched. The length of the CDR3 is 15 residues. The chain's CDR3 is CASSPRTGAIYEQYF. In DNA form, the CDR3 reads TGTGCCAGCAGTCCGCGGACAGGGGCGATCTACGAGCAGTACTTC.

This chain uses TRBV15 with TRBJ1-5; D unclear. V was shortened by 4 bases and J by 3 bases, with 13 bases between the two germline ends. The CDR3 consists of 15 residues. The V gene's germline CDR1 is LNHNV and CDR2 YYDKDF (reference sequence). CDR3 nucleotides: TGTGCCACCAGCACGAGTCGGGCCGACAATCAGCCCCAGCATTTT. Residues: CATSTSRADNQPQHF.

This clone was counted a single time. CDR3 amino acids: CASSPAPGSGANVLTF. The CDR3 bases are TGCGCCAGCAGCCCCGCACCAGGGTCTGGGGCCAACGTCCTGACTTTC. This sequence joins TRBV5-1 and TRBJ2-6; D possibly corresponds to TRBD1 (5 bases). CDR1 is SGHRS and CDR2 is YFSETQ in the germline V gene. The CDR3 is 16 amino acids. V lost 4 bases, J lost 1 base, and 12 bases lay in between.